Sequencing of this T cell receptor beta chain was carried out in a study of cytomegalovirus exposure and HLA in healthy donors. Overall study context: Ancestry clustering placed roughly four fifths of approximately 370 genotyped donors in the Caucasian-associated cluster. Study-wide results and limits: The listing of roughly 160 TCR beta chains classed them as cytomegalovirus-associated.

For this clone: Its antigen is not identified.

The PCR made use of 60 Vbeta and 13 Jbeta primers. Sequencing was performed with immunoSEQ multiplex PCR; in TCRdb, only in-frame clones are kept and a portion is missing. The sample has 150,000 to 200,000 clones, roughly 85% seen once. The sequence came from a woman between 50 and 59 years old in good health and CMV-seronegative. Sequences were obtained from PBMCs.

The CDR3 here is CASSLADPGTGGITRNEKLFF. The CDR3 nucleotides are TGCGCCAGCAGCTTGGCCGACCCCGGGACAGGGGGTATCACACGCAATGAAAAACTGTTTTTT. The rearrangement links TRBV5-1 to TRBJ1-4; 11 bases fit TRBD1. Germline V gene data show CDR1 as SGHRS and CDR2 as YFSETQ. The CDR3 runs to 21 residues. J gave up 5 bases and V 0 bases, and 18 bases lay outside the gene matches.